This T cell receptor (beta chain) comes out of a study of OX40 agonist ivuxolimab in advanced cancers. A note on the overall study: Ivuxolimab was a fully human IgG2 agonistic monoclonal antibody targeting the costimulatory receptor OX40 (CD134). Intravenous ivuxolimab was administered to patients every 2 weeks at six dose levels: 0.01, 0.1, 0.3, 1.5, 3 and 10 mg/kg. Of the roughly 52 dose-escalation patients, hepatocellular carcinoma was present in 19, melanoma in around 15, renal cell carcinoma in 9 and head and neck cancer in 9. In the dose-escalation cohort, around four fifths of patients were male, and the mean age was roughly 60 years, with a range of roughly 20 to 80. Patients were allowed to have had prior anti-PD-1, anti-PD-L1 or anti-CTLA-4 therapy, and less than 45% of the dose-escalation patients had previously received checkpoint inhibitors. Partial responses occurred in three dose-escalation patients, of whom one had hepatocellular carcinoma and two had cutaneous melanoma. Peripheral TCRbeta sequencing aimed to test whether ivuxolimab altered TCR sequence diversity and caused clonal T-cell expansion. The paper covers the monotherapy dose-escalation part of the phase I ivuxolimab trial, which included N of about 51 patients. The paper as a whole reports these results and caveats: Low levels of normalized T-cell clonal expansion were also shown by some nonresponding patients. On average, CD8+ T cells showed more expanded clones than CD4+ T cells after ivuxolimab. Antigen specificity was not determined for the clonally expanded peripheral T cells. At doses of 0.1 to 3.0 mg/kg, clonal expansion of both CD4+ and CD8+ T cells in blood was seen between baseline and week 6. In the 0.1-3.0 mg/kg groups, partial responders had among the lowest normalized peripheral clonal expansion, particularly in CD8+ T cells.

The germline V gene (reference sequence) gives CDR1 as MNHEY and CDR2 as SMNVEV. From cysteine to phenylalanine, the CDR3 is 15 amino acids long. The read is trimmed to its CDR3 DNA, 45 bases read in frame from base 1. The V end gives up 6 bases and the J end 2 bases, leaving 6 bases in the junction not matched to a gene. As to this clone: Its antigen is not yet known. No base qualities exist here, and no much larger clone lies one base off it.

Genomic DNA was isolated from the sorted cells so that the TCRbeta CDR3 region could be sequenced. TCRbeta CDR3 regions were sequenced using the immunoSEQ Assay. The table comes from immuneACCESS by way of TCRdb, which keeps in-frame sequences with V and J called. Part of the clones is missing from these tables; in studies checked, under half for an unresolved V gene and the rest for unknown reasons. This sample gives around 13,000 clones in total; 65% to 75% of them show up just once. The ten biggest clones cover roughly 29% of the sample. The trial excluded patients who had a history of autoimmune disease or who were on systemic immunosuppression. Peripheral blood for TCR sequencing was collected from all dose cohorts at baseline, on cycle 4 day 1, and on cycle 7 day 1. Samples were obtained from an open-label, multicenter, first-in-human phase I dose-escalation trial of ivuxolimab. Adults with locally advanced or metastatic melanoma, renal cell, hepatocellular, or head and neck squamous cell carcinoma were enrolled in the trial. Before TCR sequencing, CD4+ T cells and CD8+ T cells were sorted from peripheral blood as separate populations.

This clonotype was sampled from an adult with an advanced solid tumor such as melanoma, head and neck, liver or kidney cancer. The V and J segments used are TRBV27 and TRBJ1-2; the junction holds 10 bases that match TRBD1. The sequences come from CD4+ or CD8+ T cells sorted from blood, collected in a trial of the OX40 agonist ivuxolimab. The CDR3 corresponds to CASSDRGLSNYGYTF. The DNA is TGTGCCAGCAGCGACAGGGGGCTCTCAAACTATGGCTACACCTTC.